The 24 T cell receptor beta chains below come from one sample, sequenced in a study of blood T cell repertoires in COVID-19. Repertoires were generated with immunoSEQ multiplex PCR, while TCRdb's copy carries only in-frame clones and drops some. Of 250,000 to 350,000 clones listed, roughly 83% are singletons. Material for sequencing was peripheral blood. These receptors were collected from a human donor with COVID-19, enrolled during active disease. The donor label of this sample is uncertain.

CDR3 in DNA: TGTGCCAGCAGCGGACAGGGTTACGAGCAGTACTTC. Residues: CASSGQGYEQYF. The chain is built from TRBV6-6 and TRBJ2-7, with TRBD1 matching over 8 bases. Germline V lookup: CDR1 MNHNY, CDR2 SVGAGI (reference sequence). With 6 bases clipped from V and 4 bases from J, the junction kept 2 bases outside the gene matches. This CDR3 comprises 12 residues.

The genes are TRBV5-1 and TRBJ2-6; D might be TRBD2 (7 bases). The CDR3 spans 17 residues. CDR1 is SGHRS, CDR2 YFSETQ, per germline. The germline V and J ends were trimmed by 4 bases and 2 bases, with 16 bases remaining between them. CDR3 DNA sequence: TGCGCCAGCAGCCCCGAGGGGGGGGCTGCTGGGGCCAACGTCCTGACTTTC. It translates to CASSPEGGAAGANVLTF.

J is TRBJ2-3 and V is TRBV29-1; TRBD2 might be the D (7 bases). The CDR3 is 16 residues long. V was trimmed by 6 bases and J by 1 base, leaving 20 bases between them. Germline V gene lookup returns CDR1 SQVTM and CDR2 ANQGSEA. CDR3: CSVYGGLREGTDTQYF. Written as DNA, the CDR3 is TGCAGCGTGTACGGGGGGCTCAGGGAGGGCACAGATACGCAGTATTTT.

CDR3 loop: CSVGTVQQETQYF. CDR3 DNA sequence: TGCAGCGTCGGGACAGTTCAGCAAGAGACCCAGTACTTC. The chain employs TRBV29-1 and TRBJ2-5; 7 bases match TRBD1. This CDR3 has 13 amino acids. From germline, CDR1 is SQVTM and CDR2 ANQGSEA. Losses at the gene ends were 6 bases for V and 2 bases for J; bases not matched to a gene: 6.

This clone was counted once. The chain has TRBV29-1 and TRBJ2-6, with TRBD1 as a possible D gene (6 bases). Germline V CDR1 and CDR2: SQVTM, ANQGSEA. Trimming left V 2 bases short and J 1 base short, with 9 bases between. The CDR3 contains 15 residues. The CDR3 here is CSVELQGSGANVLTF. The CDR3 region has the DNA TGCAGCGTTGAATTGCAGGGGTCTGGGGCCAACGTCCTGACTTTC.

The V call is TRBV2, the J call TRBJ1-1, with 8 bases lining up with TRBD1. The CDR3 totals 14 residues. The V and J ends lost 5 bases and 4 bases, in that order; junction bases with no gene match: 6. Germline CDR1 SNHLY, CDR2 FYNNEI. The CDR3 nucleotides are TGTGCCAGCAGTTTAACAGGGGGATCCACTGAAGCTTTCTTT. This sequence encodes CASSLTGGSTEAFF.

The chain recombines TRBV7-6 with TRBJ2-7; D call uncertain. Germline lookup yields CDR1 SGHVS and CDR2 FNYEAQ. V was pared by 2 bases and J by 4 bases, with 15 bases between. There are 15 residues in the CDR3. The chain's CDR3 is CASSLTLAAKYEQYF. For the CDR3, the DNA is TGTGCCAGCAGCTTAACTCTGGCGGCTAAGTACGAGCAGTACTTC.

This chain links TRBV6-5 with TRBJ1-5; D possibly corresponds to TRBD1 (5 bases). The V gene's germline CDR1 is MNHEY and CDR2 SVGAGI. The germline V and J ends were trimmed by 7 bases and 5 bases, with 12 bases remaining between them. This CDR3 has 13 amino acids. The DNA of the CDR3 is TGTGCCAGCAAAATGGGGCGCGATCAGCCCCAGCATTTT. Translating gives CASKMGRDQPQHF.

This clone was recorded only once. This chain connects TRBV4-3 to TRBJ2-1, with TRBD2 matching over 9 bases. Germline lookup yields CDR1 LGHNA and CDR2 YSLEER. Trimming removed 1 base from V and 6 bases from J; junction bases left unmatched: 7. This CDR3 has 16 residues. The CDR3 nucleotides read TGCGCCAGCAGCCAAGTAGTTGCGGGAGGGGGCAATGAGCAGTTCTTC. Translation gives CASSQVVAGGGNEQFF.

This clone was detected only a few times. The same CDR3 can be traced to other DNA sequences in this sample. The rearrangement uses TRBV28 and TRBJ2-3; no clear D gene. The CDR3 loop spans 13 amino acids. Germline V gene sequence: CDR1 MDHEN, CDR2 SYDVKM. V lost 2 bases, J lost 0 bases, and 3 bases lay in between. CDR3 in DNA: TGTGCCAGCAGTTTACCAAGCACAGATACGCAGTATTTT. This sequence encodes CASSLPSTDTQYF.

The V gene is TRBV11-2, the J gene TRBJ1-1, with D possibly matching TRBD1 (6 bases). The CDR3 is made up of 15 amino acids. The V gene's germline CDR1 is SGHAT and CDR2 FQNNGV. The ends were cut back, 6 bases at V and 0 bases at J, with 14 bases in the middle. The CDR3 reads CASRRTGFMNTEAFF. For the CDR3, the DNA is TGTGCCAGCAGACGTACAGGGTTCATGAACACTGAAGCTTTCTTT.

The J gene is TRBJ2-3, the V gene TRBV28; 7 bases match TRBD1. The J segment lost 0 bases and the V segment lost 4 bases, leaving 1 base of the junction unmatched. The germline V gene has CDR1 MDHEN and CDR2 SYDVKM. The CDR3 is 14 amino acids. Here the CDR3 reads CASSYRGSTDTQYF. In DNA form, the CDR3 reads TGTGCCAGCAGTTACAGGGGAAGCACAGATACGCAGTATTTT. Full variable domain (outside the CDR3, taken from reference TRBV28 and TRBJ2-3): DVKVTQSSRYLVKRTGEKVFLECVQDMDHENMFWYRQDPGLGLRLIYFSYDVKMKEKGDIPEGYSVSREKKERFSLILESASTNQTSMYLCASSYRGSTDTQYFGPGTRLTVL.

CDR3 protein: CASRPSREYGYTF. The CDR3 nucleotides read TGTGCCAGCAGGCCGAGTCGGGAATATGGCTACACCTTC. The chain uses TRBV11-2 and TRBJ1-2; D is unresolved. Germline V lookup: CDR1 SGHAT, CDR2 FQNNGV. The CDR3 covers 13 residues. V lost 6 bases and J lost 5, with 13 bases in between.

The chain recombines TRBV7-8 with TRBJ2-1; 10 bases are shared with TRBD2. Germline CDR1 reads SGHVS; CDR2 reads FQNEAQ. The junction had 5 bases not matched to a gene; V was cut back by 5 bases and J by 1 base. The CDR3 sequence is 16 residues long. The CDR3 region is CASSQPSGRSYNEQFF. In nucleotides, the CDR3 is TGTGCCAGCAGCCAACCTAGCGGGAGATCCTACAATGAGCAGTTCTTC.

CDR3 protein: CASSPGPVGGNTIYF. The CDR3 DNA sequence: TGTGCCAGCAGCCCAGGGCCTGTTGGTGGAAACACCATATATTTT. The gene calls are TRBV7-8 and TRBJ1-3, with D perhaps matching TRBD1 (5 bases). Between the trimmed V and J ends, which lost 5 bases and 3 bases, there was a span of 14 bases. Germline CDR1 and CDR2: SGHVS and FQNEAQ. CDR3 length: 15 amino acids.

CDR3 residues: CASSFGGSPVRGQPQHF. The CDR3 nucleotides read TGTGCCAGCAGTTTTGGTGGCTCCCCTGTAAGGGGTCAGCCCCAGCATTTT. The chain has TRBV28 and TRBJ1-5; D may be TRBD1 (5 bases). This CDR3 contains 17 residues. Germline CDR1 reads MDHEN; CDR2 reads SYDVKM. The V end was cut by 3 bases, the J end by 6 bases, with 21 bases between.

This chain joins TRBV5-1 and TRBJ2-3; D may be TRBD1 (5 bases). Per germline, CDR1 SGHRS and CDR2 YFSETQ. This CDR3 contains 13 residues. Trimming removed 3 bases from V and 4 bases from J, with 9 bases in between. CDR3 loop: CASSSQGPDTQYF. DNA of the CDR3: TGCGCCAGCAGCTCGCAGGGTCCAGATACGCAGTATTTT.

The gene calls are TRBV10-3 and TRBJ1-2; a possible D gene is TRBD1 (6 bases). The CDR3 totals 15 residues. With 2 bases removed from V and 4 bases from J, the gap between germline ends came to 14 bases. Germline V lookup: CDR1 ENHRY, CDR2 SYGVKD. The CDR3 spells CAISEPTGTPYGYTF. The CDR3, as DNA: TGTGCCATCAGTGAGCCGACCGGGACACCCTATGGCTACACCTTC.

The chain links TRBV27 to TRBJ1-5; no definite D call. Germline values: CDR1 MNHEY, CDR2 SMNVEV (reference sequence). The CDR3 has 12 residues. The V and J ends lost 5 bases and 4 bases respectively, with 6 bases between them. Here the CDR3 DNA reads TGTGCCAGCAGTACATTAAATCAGCCCCAGCATTTT. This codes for CASSTLNQPQHF.

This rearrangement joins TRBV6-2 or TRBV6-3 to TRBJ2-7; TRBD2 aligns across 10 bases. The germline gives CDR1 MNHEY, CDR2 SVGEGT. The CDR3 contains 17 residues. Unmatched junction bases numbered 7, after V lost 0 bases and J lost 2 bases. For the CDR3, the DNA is TGTGCCAGCAGTTACTCGCCGGGTAGCGGGAGGCCCTACGAGCAGTACTTC. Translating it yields CASSYSPGSGRPYEQYF.

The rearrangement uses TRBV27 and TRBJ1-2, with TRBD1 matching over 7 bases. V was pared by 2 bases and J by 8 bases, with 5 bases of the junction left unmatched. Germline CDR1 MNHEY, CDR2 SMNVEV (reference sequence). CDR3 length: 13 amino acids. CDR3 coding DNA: TGTGCCAGCAGTTTAAACAGGGGTGGCGGCTACACCTTC. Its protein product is CASSLNRGGGYTF.

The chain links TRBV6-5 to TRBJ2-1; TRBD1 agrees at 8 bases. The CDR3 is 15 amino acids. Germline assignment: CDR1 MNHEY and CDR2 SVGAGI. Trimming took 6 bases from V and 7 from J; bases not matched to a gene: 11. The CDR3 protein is CASSRGQGFWNEQFF. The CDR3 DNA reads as TGTGCCAGCAGCCGAGGACAGGGCTTTTGGAATGAGCAGTTCTTC.

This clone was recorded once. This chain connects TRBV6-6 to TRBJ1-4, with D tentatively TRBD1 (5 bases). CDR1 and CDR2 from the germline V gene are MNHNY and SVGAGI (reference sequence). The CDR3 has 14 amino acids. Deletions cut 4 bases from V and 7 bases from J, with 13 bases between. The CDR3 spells CASSLGGSGEKLFF. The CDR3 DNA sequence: TGTGCCAGCAGTTTGGGGGGATCGGGTGAAAAACTGTTTTTT.

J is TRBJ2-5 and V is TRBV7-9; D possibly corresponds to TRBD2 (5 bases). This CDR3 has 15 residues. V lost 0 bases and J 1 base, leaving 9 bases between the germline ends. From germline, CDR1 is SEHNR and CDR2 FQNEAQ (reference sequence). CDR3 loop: CASSLALSGQETQYF. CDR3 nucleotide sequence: TGTGCCAGCAGCTTAGCCCTCAGCGGCCAAGAGACCCAGTACTTC.